This T cell receptor beta chain was sequenced for a study of T cell responses to AZD1222 COVID-19 vaccine. Study-wide results and limits: Elevations in Spike-specific TCR breadth and depth followed administration of two AZD1222 doses. Females made up more of the donors, who were largely white British, and clonal diversity may have come out too low. Along spike, vaccine-associated CD4 TCRs were found throughout, with dominance at 160-218 and 743-854.

This clone has a handful of counts. Its matching antigen is unknown. Whether given at about 4 or about 12 weeks, second doses were pooled. Sequenced by immunoSEQ multiplex PCR; TCRdb stores in-frame clones only, minus some. The repertoire holds roughly 120,000 clones, with around 84% as singletons. This CDR3 region has 14 residues. Trimming removed 1 base at V and 3 bases at J, with 7 bases between. Germline assignment: CDR1 LGHDT and CDR2 YNNKEL (reference sequence). The source of this sequence is an adult who received the AZD1222 COVID-19 vaccine. This specimen consisted of peripheral blood, obtained 28 days after the second AZD1222 dose. V gene TRBV3-1 (or the pseudogene TRBV3-2) combines with J gene TRBJ2-4; D gene unclear. This chain's CDR3 is CASSQGMDKNIQYF. The CDR3 region has the DNA TGTGCCAGCAGCCAAGGGATGGACAAAAACATTCAGTACTTC.